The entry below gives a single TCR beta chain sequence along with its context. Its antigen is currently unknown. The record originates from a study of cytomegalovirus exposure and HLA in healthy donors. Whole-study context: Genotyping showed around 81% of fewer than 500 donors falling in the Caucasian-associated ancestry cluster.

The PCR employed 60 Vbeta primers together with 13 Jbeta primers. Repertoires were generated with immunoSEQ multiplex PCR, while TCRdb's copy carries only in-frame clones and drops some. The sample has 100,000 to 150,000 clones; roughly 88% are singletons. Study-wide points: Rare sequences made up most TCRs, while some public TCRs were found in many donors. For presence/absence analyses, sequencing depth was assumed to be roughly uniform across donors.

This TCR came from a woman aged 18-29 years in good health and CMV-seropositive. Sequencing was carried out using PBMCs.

CDR3 nucleotide sequence: TGTGCCATCAGTCCTGCTCACCAGGGCCCCGGCAATTCACCCCTCCACTTT. Residues: CAISPAHQGPGNSPLHF. J is TRBJ1-6 and V is TRBV10-3; a weak D match, TRBD1 (5 bases). The CDR3 is made up of 17 amino acids. Trimming shortened V by 5 bases and J by 7 bases, and 21 bases separated the two germline ends. From germline, CDR1 is ENHRY and CDR2 SYGVKD.